This T cell receptor (beta chain) appears in the sequencing data of a study of Ad26.COV2.S vaccination and SARS-CoV-2 variants. Study conclusions and caveats: The TCR-based breadth and depth measures might underestimate overall T cell responses. Similar non-spike TCR breadth was seen in vaccine and placebo recipients. Individuals receiving vaccine had higher spike-specific TCR breadth than placebo recipients did.

Sequencing used immunoSEQ multiplex PCR; TCRdb keeps in-frame clones, though not all of them. This table holds about 680,000 clones, roughly 90% found once. As to treatment: some 19 received Ad26.COV2.S at low or high dose, single or two shots; a few received placebo; per-sample allocation not given. Following the first vaccine or placebo injection, samples were taken on day 63. The individual, an adult aged 18-55 years, was a donor in Boston. The germline V gene encodes CDR1 MRHNA and CDR2 SNTAGT. The CDR3 covers 17 residues. V was trimmed by 1 base and J by 2 bases, leaving 18 bases between them. This clone was recorded only once. What it recognizes is unknown.

The input for sequencing was peripheral blood, taken in a trial of Ad26.COV2.S vaccine versus placebo. This TCR was recovered from a person between 18 and 59 years old who received the Ad26.COV2.S COVID-19 vaccine or a placebo. The V gene is TRBV6-4, the J gene TRBJ2-7, with D possibly TRBD1 on 5 matching bases. The CDR3 DNA reads as TGTGCCAGCAGTGACTTCCTAGGAGTGACAGATACCTACGAGCAGTACTTC. Protein: CASSDFLGVTDTYEQYF.